This TCR beta chain was retrieved from a study of naive and memory T cell subsets. The beta constant-region primer was an equimolar mix of two oligonucleotides covering TRBC1 and TRBC2. Ligation attached a single-stranded oligonucleotide with a 12-nucleotide UMI and the SP2 primer to the cDNA 3' end. TCRdb recomputed calls from the UMI-ligation and nested PCR reads with MiXCR, one row per CDR3 protein. The table has 19,000 or so distinct CDR3 sequences, 9.5% to 11% seen once. Comments on this clonotype: Its antigen is as yet unknown.

Unmatched junction bases numbered 5, after V lost 8 bases and J lost 1 base. The CDR3 sequence is 14 residues long. Germline CDR1 MNHEY, CDR2 SVGAGI. Study findings and constraints: In naive cells, over 85% of TCR sequences were seen only once.

The sequenced sample was central memory CD8+ T cells from blood. The chain couples TRBV6-5 to TRBJ2-3; 8 bases match TRBD2. This TCR came from a human donor in good health. Written as DNA, the CDR3 is TGTGCCAGCGGGAGCGGGAGCGGCACAGATACGCAGTATTTT. Translating it yields CASGSGSGTDTQYF.